A single sample gave rise to the 20 T cell receptor beta chains below, sequenced in a study of CD8 T cells in ankylosing spondylitis. TCRdb reanalysed the 5' RACE reads using MiXCR and keeps one entry per CDR3 protein. The sample comprises 200,000 to 300,000 distinct CDR3 sequences, 20% to 30% of which are singletons, and roughly 0.67% rests with the top ten. Specimen: blood, either unsorted or a sorted T cell fraction (not recorded which). Source of these receptors: a male donor with ankylosing spondylitis or in good health (not recorded which).

The table lists this clonotype with a few counts. V and J are TRBV20-1 and TRBJ2-1, with D perhaps matching TRBD2 (7 bases). Germline V gene lookup returns CDR1 DFQATT and CDR2 SNEGSKA (reference sequence). V was trimmed by 2 bases and J by 9 bases, leaving 17 bases between them. The CDR3 has 14 amino acids. The CDR3 loop is CSARRSRGAGEQFF. The CDR3 DNA reads as TGCAGTGCTAGAAGGAGCCGGGGGGCGGGTGAGCAGTTCTTC.

This clonotype was seen more than once but under ten times. This chain links TRBV20-1 with TRBJ1-2; no reliable D call. The germline V gene has CDR1 DFQATT and CDR2 SNEGSKA (reference sequence). The CDR3 loop spans 15 amino acids. Trimming took 1 base from V and 4 from J, leaving 16 bases between them. The CDR3 region has the DNA TGCAGTGCTAGAGCTGGGCCGGGCAGCGGCTATGGCTACACCTTC. Protein sequence: CSARAGPGSGYGYTF.

This clonotype was seen ten or more times. CDR3 sequence: CSARDSGTDDGYTF. The DNA of the CDR3 is TGCAGTGCTAGAGATTCCGGGACCGACGATGGCTACACCTTC. This chain connects TRBV20-1 to TRBJ1-2; perhaps TRBD1 as D (5 bases). The CDR3 totals 14 residues. The V gene's germline CDR1 is DFQATT and CDR2 SNEGSKA (reference sequence). V lost 0 bases to trimming and J lost 6 bases, with 14 bases between them.

The chain has TRBV10-3 and TRBJ2-2; TRBD2 matches at 16 bases. CDR3 length equals 16 residues. CDR1 is ENHRY, CDR2 SYGVKD, per germline. With V trimmed by 6 bases and J by 5 bases, 3 bases remained unmatched. The CDR3 reads CAISGTSGGATGELFF. The CDR3 coding sequence is TGTGCCATCAGCGGGACTAGCGGGGGGGCGACCGGGGAGCTGTTTTTT.

This clonotype was detected many times. V is TRBV5-1 and J is TRBJ1-2; no reliable D call. The CDR3 is 14 residues long. The germline CDR1 and CDR2 sequences are SGHRS and YFSETQ. Trimming took 0 bases from V and 6 from J, leaving 12 bases between them. CDR3 protein: CASSLVEGRDGYTF. The DNA for the CDR3 is TGCGCCAGCAGCTTGGTGGAGGGTCGGGATGGCTACACCTTC.

This clonotype was counted at least ten times. V gene TRBV12-3 or TRBV12-4 combines with J gene TRBJ1-2, with 8 bases that match TRBD1. The CDR3 contains 15 residues. Germline trimming cut 8 bases from V and 4 bases from J; bases unmatched to any gene: 12. CDR3 DNA: TGTGCCAGCGGGAATCAGGGGGCCATTGGCTATGGCTACACCTTC. The encoded protein is CASGNQGAIGYGYTF.

This clonotype was recorded many times. The V and J genes are TRBV20-1 and TRBJ1-5; D is unresolved. CDR1 and CDR2 from the germline V gene are DFQATT and SNEGSKA (reference sequence). CDR3 length: 13 residues. Between the trimmed V and J ends, which lost 6 bases and 2 bases, there was a span of 11 bases. CDR3 in amino acids: CSAVWGGNQPQHF. DNA for the CDR3: TGCAGTGCCGTGTGGGGAGGCAATCAGCCCCAGCATTTT.

The chain combines TRBV2 with TRBJ2-1; D perhaps matches TRBD1 (7 bases). V gave up 5 bases and J gave up 7 bases, with 12 bases separating them. Germline loops: CDR1 SNHLY, CDR2 FYNNEI. The CDR3 runs 13 residues. CDR3 nucleotide sequence: TGTGCCAGCAGTATAGCAGGGGGGAATGAGCAGTTCTTC. Its protein is CASSIAGGNEQFF.

V gene TRBV4-1 combines with J gene TRBJ2-3; D is unclear. The CDR3 is 14 amino acids. In germline, CDR1 is MGHRA, CDR2 YSYEKL. With 1 base removed from V and 6 bases from J, the gap between germline ends came to 11 bases. The CDR3: CASSQVMVTDTQYF. CDR3 sequence (DNA): TGCGCCAGCAGCCAAGTCATGGTAACGGATACGCAGTATTTT.

V gene TRBV6-1 combines with J gene TRBJ2-7; D possibly matches TRBD1 or TRBD2 (6 bases each). V lost 10 bases and J lost 6, with 19 bases in between. Germline values: CDR1 MNHNS, CDR2 SASEGT. The CDR3 is 13 residues long. For the CDR3, the DNA is TGTGCCACACGCCCGGGGGCTTTATCCGAGCAGTACTTC. As protein: CATRPGALSEQYF.

This clonotype was seen repeatedly, ten times or more. The chain combines TRBV7-3 with TRBJ2-1; 15 bases agree with TRBD2. The CDR3 contains 16 residues. Losses at the gene ends were 5 bases for V and 8 bases for J; bases not matched to a gene: 7. The germline V gene encodes CDR1 SGHTA and CDR2 FQGTGA. The chain's CDR3 is CASSTGLAGGLDEQFF. Written as DNA, the CDR3 is TGTGCCAGCAGCACGGGACTAGCGGGGGGTTTGGATGAGCAGTTCTTC.

This clonotype was seen more than once but under ten times. The V call is TRBV10-3, the J call TRBJ1-2, with D perhaps TRBD1 (5 bases). This CDR3 has 13 amino acids. Per germline, CDR1 ENHRY and CDR2 SYGVKD. V lost 10 bases and J lost 7, with 19 bases in between. CDR3 coding DNA: TGTGCCACTACCATGGGGCAGGGAAGTGGCTACACCTTC. It is translated as CATTMGQGSGYTF.

The gene calls are TRBV20-1 and TRBJ2-3, with 9 bases that match TRBD2. Germline loops: CDR1 DFQATT, CDR2 SNEGSKA (reference sequence). The CDR3 totals 14 residues. Germline trimming cut 6 bases from V and 2 bases from J; bases unmatched to any gene: 6. CDR3 in amino acids: CSAQTSGATDTQYF. In DNA, the CDR3 is TGCAGTGCGCAGACTAGCGGCGCCACAGATACGCAGTATTTT.

The genes are TRBV7-9 and TRBJ2-5, with TRBD1 matching 9 bases. The CDR3 has 16 amino acids. V trimming: 2 bases; J trimming: 5 bases; junction bases outside the gene matches: 9. Germline assignment: CDR1 SEHNR and CDR2 FQNEAQ (reference sequence). CDR3 region: CASSLIGQGRWETQYF. In nucleotides, the CDR3 is TGTGCCAGCAGCTTAATTGGACAGGGGAGATGGGAGACCCAGTACTTC. Full variable domain (remainder filled in from reference TRBV7-9 and TRBJ2-5): DTGVSQNPRHKITKRGQNVTFRCDPISEHNRLYWYRQTLGQGPEFLTYFQNEAQLEKSRLLSDRFSAERPKGSFSTLEIQRTEQGDSAMYLCASSLIGQGRWETQYFGPGTRLLVL.

This clonotype came up many times. This rearrangement joins TRBV20-1 to TRBJ2-5, with D perhaps matching TRBD1 (7 bases). Germline CDR1 is DFQATT and CDR2 is SNEGSKA (reference sequence). V lost 3 bases and J lost 0, with 14 bases in between. The CDR3 loop spans 15 amino acids. CDR3 DNA: TGCAGTGCTAGGGAGGGGGCCCGGTACCAAGAGACCCAGTACTTC. Protein sequence: CSAREGARYQETQYF.

This chain joins TRBV12-3 or TRBV12-4 and TRBJ2-4, with TRBD1 as a possible D gene (6 bases). Trimming took off 3 bases at V and 6 bases at J, with 9 bases between the two ends. The CDR3 spans 13 residues. CDR3 loop: CASSLAGVNIQYF. CDR3 nucleotide sequence: TGTGCCAGCAGTTTGGCAGGGGTAAACATTCAGTACTTC.

The chain links TRBV20-1 to TRBJ2-3, with D possibly TRBD2 on 7 matching bases. V lost 5 bases, J lost 3 bases, and 18 bases lay in between. CDR1 and CDR2 from the germline V gene are DFQATT and SNEGSKA (reference sequence). CDR3 length: 15 amino acids. The CDR3 sequence: CSALTGGPGTDTQYF. For the CDR3, the DNA is TGCAGTGCTTTAACCGGGGGGCCAGGTACAGATACGCAGTATTTT.

In this sample, this clonotype turned up many times. The chain has TRBV29-1 and TRBJ2-1; TRBD1 aligns across 9 bases. Trimming removed 7 bases from V and 6 bases from J; junction bases left unmatched: 4. CDR1 and CDR2 (germline): SQVTM, ANQGSEA. The length of the CDR3 is 12 residues. The CDR3 sequence: CSAQGASNEQFF. CDR3 nucleotides: TGCAGCGCACAGGGGGCGAGCAATGAGCAGTTCTTC.

This clonotype has only a few counts. CDR3 DNA sequence: TGTGCCACCCTTGGCCAGGGCAATCAGCCCCAGCATTTT. Its protein is CATLGQGNQPQHF. J is TRBJ1-5 and V is TRBV10-3; D is ambiguous. Per germline, CDR1 ENHRY and CDR2 SYGVKD. The CDR3 length is 13 residues. Deletions cut 10 bases from V and 2 bases from J, with 12 bases between.

This clonotype was seen a handful of times. The chain employs TRBV12-3 or TRBV12-4 and TRBJ2-1, with a possible D match to TRBD2 (6 bases). Between the trimmed V and J ends, which lost 4 bases and 9 bases, there was a span of 13 bases. The CDR3 loop spans 13 amino acids. CDR3 sequence reads: CASSSGVRPEQFF. The CDR3 region has the DNA TGTGCCAGCAGTTCGGGGGTTAGGCCTGAGCAGTTCTTC.